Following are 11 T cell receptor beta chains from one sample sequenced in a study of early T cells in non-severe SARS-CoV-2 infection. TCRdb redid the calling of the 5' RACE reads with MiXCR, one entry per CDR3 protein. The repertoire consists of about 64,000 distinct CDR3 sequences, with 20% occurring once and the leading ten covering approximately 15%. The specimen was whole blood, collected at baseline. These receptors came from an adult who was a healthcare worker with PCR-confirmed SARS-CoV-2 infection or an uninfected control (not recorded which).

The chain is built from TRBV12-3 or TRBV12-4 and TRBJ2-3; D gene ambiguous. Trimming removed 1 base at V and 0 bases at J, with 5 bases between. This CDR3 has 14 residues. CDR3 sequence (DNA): TGTGCCAGCAGTTTAGTCTTGAGCACAGATACGCAGTATTTT. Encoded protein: CASSLVLSTDTQYF.

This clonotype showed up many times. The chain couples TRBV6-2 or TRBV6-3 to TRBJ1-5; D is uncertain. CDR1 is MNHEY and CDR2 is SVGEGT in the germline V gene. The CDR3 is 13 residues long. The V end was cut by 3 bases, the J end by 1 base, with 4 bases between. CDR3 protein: CASSYGSNQPQHF. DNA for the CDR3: TGTGCCAGCAGTTATGGAAGCAATCAGCCCCAGCATTTT.

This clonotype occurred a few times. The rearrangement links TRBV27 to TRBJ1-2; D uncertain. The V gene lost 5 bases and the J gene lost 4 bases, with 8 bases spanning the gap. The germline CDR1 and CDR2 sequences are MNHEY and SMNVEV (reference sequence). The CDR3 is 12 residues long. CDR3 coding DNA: TGTGCCAGCAGTAACGGACCCTATGGCTACACCTTC. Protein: CASSNGPYGYTF.

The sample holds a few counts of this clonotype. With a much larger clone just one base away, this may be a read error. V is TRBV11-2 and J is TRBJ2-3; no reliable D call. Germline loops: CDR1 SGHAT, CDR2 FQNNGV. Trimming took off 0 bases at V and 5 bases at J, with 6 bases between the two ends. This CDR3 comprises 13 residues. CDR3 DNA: TGTGCCAGCAGCTTAGATCGAAAAGATACGCAGTATTTT. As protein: CASSLDRKDTQYF.

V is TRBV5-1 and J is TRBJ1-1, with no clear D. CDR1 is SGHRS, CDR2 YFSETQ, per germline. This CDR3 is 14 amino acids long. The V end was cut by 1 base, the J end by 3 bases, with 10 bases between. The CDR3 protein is CASSLRGGDTEAFF. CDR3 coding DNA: TGCGCCAGCAGCTTGCGGGGAGGCGACACTGAAGCTTTCTTT.

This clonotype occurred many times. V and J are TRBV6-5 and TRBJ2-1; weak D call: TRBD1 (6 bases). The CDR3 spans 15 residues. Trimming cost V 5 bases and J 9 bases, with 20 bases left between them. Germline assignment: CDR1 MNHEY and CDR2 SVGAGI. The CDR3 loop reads CASSSSWGPAGEQFF. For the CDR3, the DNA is TGTGCCAGCAGTAGTTCGTGGGGGCCGGCCGGTGAGCAGTTCTTC.

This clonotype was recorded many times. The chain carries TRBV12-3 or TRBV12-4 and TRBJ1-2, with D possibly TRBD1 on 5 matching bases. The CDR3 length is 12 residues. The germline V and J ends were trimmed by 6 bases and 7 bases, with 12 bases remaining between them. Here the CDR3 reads CASSPGTVGYTF. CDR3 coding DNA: TGTGCCAGCAGCCCCGGGACGGTTGGCTACACCTTC.

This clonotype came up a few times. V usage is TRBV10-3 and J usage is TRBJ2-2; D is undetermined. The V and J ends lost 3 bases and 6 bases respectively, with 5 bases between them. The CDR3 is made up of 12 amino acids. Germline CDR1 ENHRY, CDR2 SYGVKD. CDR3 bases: TGTGCCATCAGTGATTCGGCCGGGGAGCTGTTTTTT. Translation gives CAISDSAGELFF.

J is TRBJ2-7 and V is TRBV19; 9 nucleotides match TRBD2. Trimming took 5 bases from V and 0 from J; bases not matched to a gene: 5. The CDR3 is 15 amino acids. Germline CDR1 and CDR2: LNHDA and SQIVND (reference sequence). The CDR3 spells CASSQPAGGSYEQYF. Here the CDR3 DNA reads TGTGCCAGTAGTCAGCCAGCGGGGGGCTCCTACGAGCAGTACTTC.

Here the CDR3 reads CAWNRDSNTQYF. The CDR3 region has the DNA TGTGCCTGGAACCGGGACTCAAATACGCAGTATTTT. V is TRBV30 and J is TRBJ2-3; maybe TRBD2 (6 bases). The germline V and J ends were trimmed by 4 bases and 7 bases, with 12 bases remaining between them. CDR1 and CDR2 from the germline V gene are GTSNPN and SVGIG (reference sequence). The CDR3 extends over 12 amino acids. Looking up the rest from reference TRBV30 and TRBJ2-3 gives the full variable domain: SQTIHQWPATLVQPVGSPLSLECTVEGTSNPNLYWYRQAAGRGLQLLFYSVGIGQISSEVPQNLSASRPQDRQFILSSKKLLLSDSGFYLCAWNRDSNTQYFGPGTRLTVL.

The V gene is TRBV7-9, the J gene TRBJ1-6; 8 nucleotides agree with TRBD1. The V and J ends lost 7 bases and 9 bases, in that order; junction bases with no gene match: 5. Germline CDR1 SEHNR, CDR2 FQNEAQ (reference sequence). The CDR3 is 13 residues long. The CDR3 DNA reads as TGTGCCAGCAAATGGGACAGGCTTTCACCCCTCCACTTT. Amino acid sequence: CASKWDRLSPLHF.